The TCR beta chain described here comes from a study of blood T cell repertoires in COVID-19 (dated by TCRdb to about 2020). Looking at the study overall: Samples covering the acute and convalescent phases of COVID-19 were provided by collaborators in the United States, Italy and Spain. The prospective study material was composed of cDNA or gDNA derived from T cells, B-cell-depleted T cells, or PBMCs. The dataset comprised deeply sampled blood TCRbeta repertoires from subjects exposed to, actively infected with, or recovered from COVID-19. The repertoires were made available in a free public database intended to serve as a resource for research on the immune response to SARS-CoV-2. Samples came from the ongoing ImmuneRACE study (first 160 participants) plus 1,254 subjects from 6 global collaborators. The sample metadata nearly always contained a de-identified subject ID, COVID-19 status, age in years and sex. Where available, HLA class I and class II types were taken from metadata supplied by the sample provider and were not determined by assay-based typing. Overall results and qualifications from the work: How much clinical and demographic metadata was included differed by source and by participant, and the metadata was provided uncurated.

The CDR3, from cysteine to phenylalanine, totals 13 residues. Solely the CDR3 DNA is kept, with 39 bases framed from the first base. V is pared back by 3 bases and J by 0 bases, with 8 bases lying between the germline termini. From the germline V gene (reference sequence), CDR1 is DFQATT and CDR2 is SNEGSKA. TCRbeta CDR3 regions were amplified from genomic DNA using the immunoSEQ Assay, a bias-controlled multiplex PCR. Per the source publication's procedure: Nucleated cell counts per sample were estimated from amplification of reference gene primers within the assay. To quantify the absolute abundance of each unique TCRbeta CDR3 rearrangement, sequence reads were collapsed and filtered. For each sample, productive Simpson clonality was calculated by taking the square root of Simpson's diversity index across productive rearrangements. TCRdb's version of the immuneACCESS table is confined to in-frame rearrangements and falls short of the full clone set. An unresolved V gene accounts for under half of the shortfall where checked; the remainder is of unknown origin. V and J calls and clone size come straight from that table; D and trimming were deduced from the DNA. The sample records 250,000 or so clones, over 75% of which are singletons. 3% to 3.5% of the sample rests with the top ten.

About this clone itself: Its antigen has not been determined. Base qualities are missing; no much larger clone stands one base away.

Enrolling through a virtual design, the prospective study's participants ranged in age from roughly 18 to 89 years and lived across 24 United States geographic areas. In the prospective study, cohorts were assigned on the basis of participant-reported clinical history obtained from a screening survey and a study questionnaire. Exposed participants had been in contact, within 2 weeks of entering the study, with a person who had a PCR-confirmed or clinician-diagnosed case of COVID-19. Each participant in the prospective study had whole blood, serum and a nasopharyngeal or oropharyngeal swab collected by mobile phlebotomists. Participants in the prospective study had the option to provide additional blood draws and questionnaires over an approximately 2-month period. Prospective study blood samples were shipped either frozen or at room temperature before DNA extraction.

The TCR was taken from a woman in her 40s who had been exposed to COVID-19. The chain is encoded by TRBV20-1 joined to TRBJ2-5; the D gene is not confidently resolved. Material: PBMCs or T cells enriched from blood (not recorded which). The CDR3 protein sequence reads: CSASAPDQETQYF. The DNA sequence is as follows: TGCAGTGCTAGTGCGCCAGACCAAGAGACCCAGTACTTC.